This entry features one TCR beta chain sequence. This sample is drawn from a study of blood T cell repertoires in COVID-19. Overall study: Acute and convalescent COVID-19 specimens originated in the United States, Italy and Spain. Sample material is recorded as cDNA or gDNA derived from T cells, B-cell-depleted T cells, or PBMCs.

Authors' processing steps: Estimation of nucleated cell counts was performed using reference gene primer amplification. Measured with immunoSEQ multiplex PCR; TCRdb has only the in-frame clones, and not every one. That table gives V, J and clone size, and the DNA gave D and trimming. The sample consists of about 200,000 clones, 85% of them appearing once. The germline V gene encodes CDR1 SGDLS and CDR2 YYNGEE. The V end lost 2 bases, the J end lost 5 bases, and 12 bases lay between the germline ends. CDR3 length equals 14 residues. V and J are TRBV9 and TRBJ2-3, with a tentative D call TRBD1 (7 bases). This receptor was obtained from a woman of 80 years or more with acute or convalescent COVID-19. Sequencing was done on a sample of peripheral blood. This chain's CDR3 is CASSVTGEVDTQYF. CDR3 in DNA: TGTGCCAGCAGCGTCACAGGGGAGGTAGATACGCAGTATTTT.